This T cell receptor beta chain was sequenced during a study of resident and recirculating memory T cells in vitiligo. Overall study context: Samples were epidermis from two lesional and two nonlesional sites, plus PBMCs.

Stable vitiligo meant no lesion change over the previous 6 months. Profiling relied on immunoSEQ multiplex PCR, and the TCRdb table lists in-frame clones only, not all of them. The sample shows fewer than 80,000 clones, just over 90% of them seen only once. V was pared by 0 bases and J by 0 bases, with 8 bases between. The germline V gene encodes CDR1 LGHNA and CDR2 YSLEER. The CDR3 spans 16 residues. Notes on the study in general: Different lesions suggested infiltration by different T cell clones. Clonality differed among vitiligo lesions, with no unique dominant clone.

With regard to this clone: No antigen is known for it.

This chain uses TRBV4-3 with TRBJ2-2; maybe TRBD2 (6 bases). This TCR was sampled from a male donor with vitiligo. What was sequenced was blood. CDR3 region: CASSQDWRANTGELFF. The CDR3 nucleotides read TGCGCCAGCAGCCAAGATTGGAGGGCGAACACCGGGGAGCTGTTTTTT.